This T cell receptor (beta chain) was identified in a study of blood T cell repertoires in COVID-19. Overall study: The United States, Italy and Spain provided the acute and convalescent COVID-19 samples.

Recovered participants had two consecutive negative NP/OP PCR tests, healthcare professional clearance, or symptom resolution. The V and J ends lost 4 bases and 9 bases, in that order; junction bases with no gene match: 6. The germline V gene encodes CDR1 LNHNV and CDR2 YYDKDF (reference sequence). The CDR3 is made up of 14 amino acids. Profiling relied on immunoSEQ multiplex PCR, and the TCRdb table lists in-frame clones only, not all of them. The table shows hundreds of thousands of clones, with over 75% occurring only once. Sequenced material: PBMCs or T cells enriched from blood (not recorded which). This receptor was identified in a man aged 30 to 39 who had recovered from COVID-19. The rearrangement links TRBV15 to TRBJ1-6, with 7 bases aligning to TRBD1. CDR3 residues: CATSTRQGGSPLHF. The CDR3 bases are TGTGCCACCAGCACCAGACAGGGCGGTTCACCCCTCCACTTT.